The clone carrying this T cell receptor beta chain appeared a few times. RNA transcripts were the template for amplifying TCR beta CDR3 regions. With the HTBI primer set, the TCR CDR3 went through a first round of RT-PCR. From the multiplex PCR reads, TCRdb called clonotypes with MiXCR, one entry per CDR3 protein. The sample shows over 300,000 distinct CDR3 sequences, 11% to 15% of them seen only once. The CDR3 spans 16 residues. Germline loops: CDR1 SGHRS, CDR2 YFSETQ. Germline trimming cut 3 bases from V and 0 bases from J; bases unmatched to any gene: 5. The data were obtained in a study of T cells in Graves' hyperthyroidism and ophthalmopathy.

The chain combines TRBV5-1 with TRBJ2-2; 7 bases are shared with TRBD2. Sequencing input: blood. The receptor comes from a woman in her sixties or seventies with Graves' hyperthyroidism. Here the CDR3 DNA reads TGCGCCAGCAGCTCCCAAGGACTAGCGAACACCGGGGAGCTGTTTTTT. Translated, it gives CASSSQGLANTGELFF.